The clone carrying this T cell receptor (beta chain) has more than one count but fewer than ten. The antigen is unknown. The data belong to a study of a mutant IDH1 vaccine in newly diagnosed glioma. Across the study: Patients began vaccination 4-6 weeks after radiotherapy alone, or with temozolomide cycles. Prior therapy was radiotherapy, temozolomide, or both; most received both. Averaging around 40 years of age, treated patients were approximately 62% male and approximately 38% female.

The CDR3 runs to 12 residues. Germline lookup yields CDR1 MNHEY and CDR2 SVGAGI. V lost 9 bases and J 2 bases, leaving 10 bases between the germline ends. Here immunoSEQ multiplex PCR was the method, and the copy in TCRdb shows in-frame clones only, minus some. The profile shows some 64,000 clones, under 90% of them singletons. Stated time point: week 11, during vaccination. A single vaccine dose contained 300 ug of mutant IDH1 20-mer peptide, and topical imiquimod was used with it. Astrocytomas found in donors were new, WHO grade 3 or 4, IDH1-mutant and ATRX-lost. The rearrangement uses TRBV6-5 and TRBJ1-1; D is undetermined. The sample was PBMCs, taken from a glioma patient whose treatment included an IDH1 peptide vaccine. This sequence originates from a man in his forties or fifties with glioma. The DNA of the CDR3 is TGTGCCAGTACGGGGAGAAACACTGAAGCTTTCTTT. Translation: CASTGRNTEAFF.